Listed below are T cell receptor beta chains from one sample, sequenced in a study of identical twins. TCRdb processed the 5' RACE reads anew with MiXCR; each CDR3 protein has one entry. This sample has approximately 410,000 distinct CDR3 sequences, with approximately 17% found just once. Material: naive T cells sorted from blood. These TCRs come from a man aged 45-65 years in good health. Each CDR3 is given with its conserved first and last residue. Each record gives: clone size, V gene, D gene, J gene, CDR3 protein, CDR3 DNA. A D gene is named only where the DNA matches it firmly. Only some rows state a clone size, as once, few, many or a class for expanded clones.

clone size: .; V gene: TRBV4-3; D gene: .; J gene: TRBJ2-5; CDR3 protein: CASSQDGQGTQYF; CDR3 DNA: TGCGCCAGCAGCCAAGATGGGCAGGGGACCCAGTACTTC
clone size: many; V gene: TRBV5-1; D gene: .; J gene: TRBJ2-1; CDR3 protein: CASSFVPKLNNEQFF; CDR3 DNA: TGCGCCAGCAGCTTTGTCCCTAAACTTAACAATGAGCAGTTCTTC
clone size: many; V gene: TRBV5-1; D gene: TRBD2; J gene: TRBJ2-4; CDR3 protein: CASSLEAGLKNIQYF; CDR3 DNA: TGCGCCAGCAGCTTGGAAGCGGGACTTAAAAACATTCAGTACTTC
clone size: few; V gene: TRBV27; D gene: TRBD1; J gene: TRBJ1-6; CDR3 protein: CASSRGTGPLHF; CDR3 DNA: TGTGCCAGCAGTCGCGGGACAGGGCCCCTCCACTTT
clone size: .; V gene: TRBV7-9; D gene: TRBD2; J gene: TRBJ2-7; CDR3 protein: CASIPPGGSYEQYF; CDR3 DNA: TGTGCCAGCATCCCCCCGGGGGGGTCCTACGAGCAGTACTTC
clone size: many; V gene: TRBV29-1; D gene: TRBD2; J gene: TRBJ2-3; CDR3 protein: CSVDRSGRGTDTQYF; CDR3 DNA: TGCAGCGTTGATAGGAGCGGGAGAGGCACAGATACGCAGTATTTT
clone size: .; V gene: TRBV7-9; D gene: .; J gene: TRBJ2-7; CDR3 protein: CASSSPGTRYEQYF; CDR3 DNA: TGTGCCAGCAGCTCCCCCGGGACACGCTACGAGCAGTACTTC
clone size: .; V gene: TRBV5-1; D gene: TRBD2; J gene: TRBJ2-1; CDR3 protein: CASSLAGAGLAGEQFF; CDR3 DNA: TGCGCCAGCAGCTTGGCCGGAGCGGGATTGGCGGGTGAGCAGTTCTTC
clone size: .; V gene: TRBV5-1; D gene: TRBD2; J gene: TRBJ2-1; CDR3 protein: CASSSGLAGGDEQFF; CDR3 DNA: TGCGCCAGCAGCTCTGGACTAGCGGGGGGGGATGAGCAGTTCTTC
clone size: .; V gene: TRBV3-1; D gene: .; J gene: TRBJ2-7; CDR3 protein: CASSQVIEGREQYF; CDR3 DNA: TGTGCCAGCAGCCAAGTAATAGAGGGACGCGAGCAGTACTTC
clone size: .; V gene: TRBV11-2; D gene: TRBD2; J gene: TRBJ2-1; CDR3 protein: CASSLGWRLAGGGDEQFF; CDR3 DNA: TGTGCCAGCAGCTTAGGTTGGAGACTAGCGGGAGGGGGCGATGAGCAGTTCTTC
clone size: .; V gene: TRBV20-1; D gene: .; J gene: TRBJ1-5; CDR3 protein: CSALGDFGYQPQHF; CDR3 DNA: TGCAGTGCTTTGGGGGATTTCGGGTACCAGCCCCAGCATTTT
clone size: few; V gene: TRBV7-9; D gene: .; J gene: TRBJ2-7; CDR3 protein: CASSLQGTFSYEQYF; CDR3 DNA: TGTGCCAGCAGCTTACAGGGGACTTTCTCCTACGAGCAGTACTTC
clone size: few; V gene: TRBV27; D gene: .; J gene: TRBJ1-1; CDR3 protein: CASSLAPRSDTEAFF; CDR3 DNA: TGTGCCAGCAGTTTAGCCCCCAGGTCGGACACTGAAGCTTTCTTT
clone size: .; V gene: TRBV11-2; D gene: .; J gene: TRBJ2-4; CDR3 protein: CASSLGVLAKNIQYF; CDR3 DNA: TGTGCCAGCAGCTTAGGGGTGCTAGCCAAAAACATTCAGTACTTC
clone size: .; V gene: TRBV4-1; D gene: TRBD1; J gene: TRBJ2-3; CDR3 protein: CASSQVGQGYRDTQYF; CDR3 DNA: TGCGCCAGCAGCCAAGTGGGACAGGGGTACAGAGATACGCAGTATTTT
clone size: many; V gene: TRBV12-3/TRBV12-4; D gene: TRBD2; J gene: TRBJ2-2; CDR3 protein: CASSLGRSGGTGELFF; CDR3 DNA: TGTGCCAGCAGTTTAGGTCGTTCGGGGGGCACCGGGGAGCTGTTTTTT
clone size: many; V gene: TRBV10-3; D gene: TRBD2; J gene: TRBJ2-7; CDR3 protein: CAISSLAESRYEQYF; CDR3 DNA: TGTGCCATCAGTTCCCTAGCGGAGAGTCGCTACGAGCAGTACTTC
clone size: many; V gene: TRBV28; D gene: .; J gene: TRBJ1-3; CDR3 protein: CASSSSLPTPRQITSGNTIYF; CDR3 DNA: TGTGCCAGCAGTTCATCATTACCGACTCCCCGACAAATTACCTCTGGAAACACCATATATTTT
clone size: many; V gene: TRBV2; D gene: .; J gene: TRBJ2-5; CDR3 protein: CASSHRSPQETQYF; CDR3 DNA: TGTGCCAGCAGTCACAGAAGCCCACAAGAGACCCAGTACTTC
clone size: .; V gene: TRBV12-3/TRBV12-4; D gene: .; J gene: TRBJ2-2; CDR3 protein: CASSWGTNTGELFF; CDR3 DNA: TGTGCCAGCAGTTGGGGCACAAACACCGGGGAGCTGTTTTTT
clone size: .; V gene: TRBV4-1; D gene: .; J gene: TRBJ1-2; CDR3 protein: CASSQAPVANYGYTF; CDR3 DNA: TGCGCCAGCAGCCAAGCGCCGGTCGCTAACTATGGCTACACCTTC
clone size: .; V gene: TRBV7-8; D gene: TRBD2; J gene: TRBJ2-3; CDR3 protein: CASSSTYTSGSTDTQYF; CDR3 DNA: TGTGCCAGCAGCTCAACATATACTAGCGGGAGCACAGATACGCAGTATTTT
clone size: .; V gene: TRBV6-2/TRBV6-3; D gene: .; J gene: TRBJ2-7; CDR3 protein: CASSATRESYEQYF; CDR3 DNA: TGTGCCAGCAGCGCGACCAGGGAATCCTACGAGCAGTACTTC
clone size: .; V gene: TRBV29-1; D gene: .; J gene: TRBJ2-5; CDR3 protein: CSVEAALGTQYF; CDR3 DNA: TGCAGCGTTGAAGCCGCTTTGGGGACCCAGTACTTC
clone size: many; V gene: TRBV6-4; D gene: .; J gene: TRBJ1-1; CDR3 protein: CASSDSDNTEAFF; CDR3 DNA: TGTGCCAGCAGTGACTCAGACAACACTGAAGCTTTCTTT
clone size: many; V gene: TRBV5-1; D gene: .; J gene: TRBJ1-2; CDR3 protein: CASSLSAGSYGYTF; CDR3 DNA: TGCGCCAGCAGCTTGTCGGCAGGATCCTATGGCTACACCTTC
clone size: .; V gene: TRBV20-1; D gene: TRBD2; J gene: TRBJ2-3; CDR3 protein: CSATGLADSSTDTQYF; CDR3 DNA: TGCAGTGCAACCGGACTAGCGGACTCTAGCACAGATACGCAGTATTTT
clone size: few; V gene: TRBV6-2/TRBV6-3; D gene: .; J gene: TRBJ1-1; CDR3 protein: CASSSTGEAFF; CDR3 DNA: TGTGCCAGCAGTTCCACGGGCGAAGCTTTCTTT
clone size: many; V gene: TRBV12-3/TRBV12-4; D gene: TRBD2; J gene: TRBJ2-3; CDR3 protein: CASRRPGLADSTDTQYF; CDR3 DNA: TGTGCCAGCAGACGGCCGGGACTAGCAGATAGCACAGATACGCAGTATTTT
clone size: .; V gene: TRBV6-2/TRBV6-3; D gene: .; J gene: TRBJ1-6; CDR3 protein: CATLRQGYNSPLHF; CDR3 DNA: TGTGCCACCCTGCGCCAGGGGTATAATTCACCCCTCCACTTT
clone size: .; V gene: TRBV7-2; D gene: TRBD1; J gene: TRBJ1-4; CDR3 protein: CASSKGTGTNEKLFF; CDR3 DNA: TGTGCCAGCAGCAAAGGGACAGGGACTAATGAAAAACTGTTTTTT
clone size: .; V gene: TRBV12-3/TRBV12-4; D gene: TRBD1; J gene: TRBJ1-4; CDR3 protein: CASSLAPGGPNEKLFF; CDR3 DNA: TGTGCCAGCAGTTTAGCGCCAGGGGGACCTAATGAAAAACTGTTTTTT
clone size: .; V gene: TRBV7-2; D gene: TRBD1; J gene: TRBJ2-1; CDR3 protein: CASSPDRGSHNEQFF; CDR3 DNA: TGTGCCAGCAGCCCGGACAGGGGGAGTCACAATGAGCAGTTCTTC
clone size: .; V gene: TRBV19; D gene: TRBD1; J gene: TRBJ2-2; CDR3 protein: CASSIELWDRGNTGELFF; CDR3 DNA: TGTGCCAGTAGTATAGAATTGTGGGACAGGGGAAACACCGGGGAGCTGTTTTTT
clone size: .; V gene: TRBV29-1; D gene: .; J gene: TRBJ2-7; CDR3 protein: CSVGHNYEQYF; CDR3 DNA: TGCAGCGTTGGACACAACTACGAGCAGTACTTC
clone size: once; V gene: TRBV3-1; D gene: .; J gene: TRBJ1-4; CDR3 protein: CASSQEWRNEKLFF; CDR3 DNA: TGTGCCAGCAGCCAAGAATGGCGGAATGAAAAACTGTTTTTT
clone size: few; V gene: TRBV12-3/TRBV12-4; D gene: TRBD1; J gene: TRBJ1-2; CDR3 protein: CASSQTGGWGYTF; CDR3 DNA: TGTGCCAGCAGCCAGACAGGGGGCTGGGGCTACACCTTC
clone size: .; V gene: TRBV6-6; D gene: .; J gene: TRBJ2-1; CDR3 protein: CASSPQVEQFF; CDR3 DNA: TGTGCCAGCAGTCCACAGGTGGAGCAGTTCTTC
clone size: many; V gene: TRBV12-3/TRBV12-4; D gene: .; J gene: TRBJ1-2; CDR3 protein: CASRATGYYGYTF; CDR3 DNA: TGTGCCAGCAGAGCTACAGGGTACTATGGCTACACCTTC
clone size: .; V gene: TRBV2; D gene: TRBD1; J gene: TRBJ1-1; CDR3 protein: CASRSLGQAEAFF; CDR3 DNA: TGTGCCAGCAGGTCTCTTGGACAGGCTGAAGCTTTCTTT
clone size: few; V gene: TRBV6-2/TRBV6-3; D gene: .; J gene: TRBJ2-7; CDR3 protein: CASSYLGIQYF; CDR3 DNA: TGTGCCAGCAGTTATCTGGGGATCCAGTACTTC
clone size: few; V gene: TRBV6-2/TRBV6-3; D gene: TRBD1; J gene: TRBJ1-2; CDR3 protein: CASKNPGTVFGYTF; CDR3 DNA: TGTGCCAGCAAGAACCCTGGGACAGTGTTTGGCTACACCTTC
clone size: many; V gene: TRBV4-3; D gene: .; J gene: TRBJ2-2; CDR3 protein: CASSQQSGRSTTGELFF; CDR3 DNA: TGCGCCAGCAGCCAACAATCCGGTCGCAGTACTACCGGGGAGCTGTTTTTT
clone size: many; V gene: TRBV5-1; D gene: .; J gene: TRBJ2-1; CDR3 protein: CASSTTAGSYNEQFF; CDR3 DNA: TGCGCCAGCAGCACGACAGCGGGTTCCTACAATGAGCAGTTCTTC
clone size: many; V gene: TRBV5-4; D gene: .; J gene: TRBJ2-7; CDR3 protein: CASSLGVVPGDNEQYF; CDR3 DNA: TGTGCCAGCAGCTTGGGGGTGGTCCCGGGGGACAACGAGCAGTACTTC
clone size: many; V gene: TRBV20-1; D gene: .; J gene: TRBJ2-7; CDR3 protein: CSARRGSLYEQYF; CDR3 DNA: TGCAGTGCTAGACGTGGGTCTCTTTACGAGCAGTACTTC
clone size: .; V gene: TRBV18; D gene: .; J gene: TRBJ2-2; CDR3 protein: CASSPLQNTGELFF; CDR3 DNA: TGTGCCAGCTCACCACTTCAGAACACCGGGGAGCTGTTTTTT